The TCR beta chain under discussion was sequenced for a study of shared clonotypes between healthy human individuals. Assay used: immunoSEQ multiplex PCR; TCRdb lists only in-frame clones, some missing. The sample contains roughly 660,000 clones, less than 95% of which appear only once. Germline V gene sequence: CDR1 MGHRA, CDR2 YSYEKL. CDR3 length: 17 amino acids. The V gene end was trimmed by 2 bases and the J gene end by 1 base; junction bases not matched to a gene: 11. The chain combines TRBV4-1 with TRBJ2-7, with TRBD2 matching 7 bases. Sequenced material: memory CD8+ T cells from PBMCs. As to subset: CD45RO+ cells pooled with CCR7-negative TemRA cells. The sequence derives from a man younger than 30 in good health. Some clones in this sample may be carry-over from other donors' samples. The CDR3 loop is CASSQSTEGGISYEQYF. The CDR3 nucleotides read TGCGCCAGCAGCCAATCGACGGAGGGAGGGATTTCCTACGAGCAGTACTTC.